This T cell receptor beta chain is from a study of vaccination and CD4 T cells after COVID-19 (dated by TCRdb to 2022 to 2024). At the level of the whole study: Every convalescent patient had a positive nasal swab PCR test for SARS-CoV-2, with mild disease in several patients and severe disease in one. The time from the second vaccine dose to post-vaccine blood sampling had a median of around 72 days and ranged from roughly 12 to 241 days. Six males and four females were included in the convalescent cohort, with two Hispanic individuals, seven Caucasians, two Asians and one multiracial person represented. Two doses of either the Pfizer-BioNTech BNT162b2 vaccine (n=8) or the Moderna mRNA-1273 vaccine (n=2) were administered to participants. In around 9 COVID-19 convalescent patients and a handful of infection-naive healthy vaccine recipients, researchers compared the spike-specific CD4+ TCR repertoire from before mRNA vaccination with the repertoire from after. Post-COVID blood samples were collected from convalescent patients a median of roughly 100 days after diagnosis, with a range of about 30 to 161 days. Three convalescent patients gave samples both early after vaccination (day 14) and late after vaccination (days 161 to 241). Overall results and qualifications from the work: The median number of SARS-CoV-2-reactive clonotypes rose from under 25 after infection to roughly 38 after vaccination, but the change was not significant. Relatively few convalescent patients were included in the study, and early timepoints after natural infection were not analyzed. Of the vaccine-specific clones found in convalescent patients, nearly all (304 of 307) were mono-reactive for SARS-CoV-2 spike instead of being cross-reactive with common cold coronaviruses. In convalescent patients, a median about 86% of post-vaccine SARS-CoV-2-reactive clones were detected only after vaccination, suggesting vaccine-specific priming.

The time point tag for this specimen amounts to: late sampling 161 to 241 days after vaccination in three convalescent patients. The convalescent patients' positive SARS-CoV-2 PCR tests were from March to December 2020, which was before the Alpha, Beta and Delta variants emerged in the United States. PBMCs were separated from whole blood using Ficoll-Paque Plus gradient centrifugation and then either used fresh or cryopreserved at -140C. The library was produced with PCR. Sequenced using an Illumina iSeq 100. Under the source paper's analysis protocol: Non-productive sequences were filtered out, and CDR3s that did not start with C, did not end with F or W, or were shorter than 7 amino acids were discarded. Levenshtein distances (stringdist) and unrooted phylogenetic trees (ape) in R version 3.6.1 were used to assess CDR3 homology. TCRdb took the public reads, trimmed them with fastp at Q25, ran MiXCR for clone calling and kept in-frame beta chains. All rows with the same CDR3 protein become a single entry with the most common DNA and genes. The V and J calls come from TCRdb's annotation, not from the publication. This sample lists approximately 40,000 distinct CDR3 sequences; more than 30% were detected once. The top ten clones comprise 5% to 6.5% of the sample.

Ends trimmed: V by 2 bases, J by 4 bases; bases unmatched to a gene: 6. The germline V gene specifies SGHVS as CDR1 and FNYEAQ as CDR2. From the cysteine through the phenylalanine, the CDR3 covers 15 amino acids. The read is trimmed to its CDR3 DNA, 45 bases read in frame from base 1. For this clonotype: Which antigen it targets is not known. The sample holds no much larger clone one base away, and base qualities are not on file.

In this chain, TRBV7-6 is recombined with TRBJ2-7, with 9 central nucleotides matching TRBD2. This clonotype originated in a human donor who had recovered from COVID-19. Sequences were derived from CD4+ T cells from blood, sampled about 7 months after SARS-CoV-2 vaccination. This receptor carries the CDR3 CASSLKIAGVYEQYF. The nucleotide sequence reads TGTGCCAGCAGCTTAAAAATAGCGGGAGTATACGAGCAGTACTTC.